This TCR beta chain emerged from a study of blood T cell repertoires in COVID-19. Turning to the study itself: Material from acute and convalescent COVID-19 was sourced from the United States, Italy and Spain.

In the original workflow: Scientists estimated how many nucleated cells there were by amplifying reference gene primers. Some clones are missing from TCRdb's copy, which holds only in-frame ones; the method was immunoSEQ multiplex PCR. The D gene and trimming were derived from the DNA, and the V and J assignments and clone size from that table. Of roughly 250,000 clones detected, around 81% appear once; the ten largest clones hold around 4%. The germline V gene encodes CDR1 SNHLY and CDR2 FYNNEI. CDR3 size: 13 residues. The trim removed 6 bases at V and 8 bases at J, leaving 7 bases unmatched. The sequenced sample was peripheral blood. J is TRBJ1-2 and V is TRBV2; 9 bases match TRBD1. The clonotype comes from a man aged 45-65 years with active or convalescent COVID-19. The CDR3 protein is CASSPGTGRGYTF. The CDR3 region has the DNA TGTGCCAGCAGCCCCGGGACAGGGAGAGGCTACACCTTC.